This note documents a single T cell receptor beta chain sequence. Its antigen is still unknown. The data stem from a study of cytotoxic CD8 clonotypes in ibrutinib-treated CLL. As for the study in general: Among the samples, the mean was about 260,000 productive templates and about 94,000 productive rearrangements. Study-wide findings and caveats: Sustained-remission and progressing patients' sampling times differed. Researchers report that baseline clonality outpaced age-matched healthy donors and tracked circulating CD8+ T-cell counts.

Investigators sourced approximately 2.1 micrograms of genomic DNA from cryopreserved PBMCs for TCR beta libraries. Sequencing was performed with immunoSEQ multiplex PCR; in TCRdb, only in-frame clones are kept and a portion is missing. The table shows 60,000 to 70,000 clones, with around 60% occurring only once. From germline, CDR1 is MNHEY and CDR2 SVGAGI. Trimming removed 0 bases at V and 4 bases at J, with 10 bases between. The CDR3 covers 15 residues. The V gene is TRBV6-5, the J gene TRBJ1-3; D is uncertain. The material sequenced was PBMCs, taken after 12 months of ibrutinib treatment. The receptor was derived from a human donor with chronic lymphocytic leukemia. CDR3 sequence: CASSYSGSSGNTIYF. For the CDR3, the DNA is TGTGCCAGCAGTTACTCCGGGTCCTCAGGAAACACCATATATTTT.